The rows below give T cell receptor beta chains drawn from one sample of a study of cytomegalovirus exposure and HLA in healthy donors. The protocol was immunoSEQ multiplex PCR, while the TCRdb copy is restricted to in-frame clones and leaves out a portion. This table has roughly 180,000 clones, around 76% appearing once. The sequenced sample was PBMCs. These TCRs come from a woman in her twenties or thirties in good health and CMV-seropositive. The CDR3 runs from the conserved cysteine through the conserved F or W. A D gene is named only where the DNA matches it firmly. A row's size may be missing; if present it is once, few, many or a size class.

clone_size j_call cdr3_length d_call v_call cdr3_nt cdr3_aa
medium-sized TRBJ2-7 13 . TRBV6-5 TGTGCCAGCAGTTACTCGAACAGATACGAGCAGTACTTC CASSYSNRYEQYF
. TRBJ1-2 14 . TRBV9 TGTGCCAGCAGCGTAGGGGACACCCGGGTTTCTATGACCTTC CASSVGDTRVSMTF
. TRBJ1-3 17 . TRBV5-6 TGTGCCAGCAGCTGGGGGGGCAGGATCTACTCTGGAAACACCATATATTTT CASSWGGRIYSGNTIYF
. TRBJ2-7 15 TRBD1 TRBV5-1 TGCGCCAGCGCTCCCCCGGGGACAGGGGCTTACGAGCAGTACTTC CASAPPGTGAYEQYF
. TRBJ2-1 15 . TRBV6-5 TGTGCCAGCAGTCAAGACGGGGGGCCGCTGAATGAGCAGTTCTTC CASSQDGGPLNEQFF
few TRBJ2-1 13 . TRBV4-3 TGCGCCAGCAGCCAGGACAGTACGGGTGAGCAGTTCTTC CASSQDSTGEQFF
. TRBJ1-6 15 TRBD1 TRBV4-3 TGCGCCAGCAGCCAGGGGGGGACAGGGTCTTCACCCCTCCACTTT CASSQGGTGSSPLHF
few TRBJ2-7 15 TRBD1 TRBV13 TGTGCCAGCAGCGTTCGGGACAGGGCGGACTACGAGCAGTACTTC CASSVRDRADYEQYF
. TRBJ2-5 14 . TRBV5-1 TGCGCCAGCAGCTTCGGGAGCAGCCAAGAGACCCAGTACTTC CASSFGSSQETQYF
. TRBJ1-4 15 . TRBV27 TGTGCCAGCAGTTTAATAACAGACGTTCCAGAAAAACTGTTTTTT CASSLITDVPEKLFF
few TRBJ1-2 17 . TRBV4-2 TGTGCCAGCAGCCAAGATAGGGGGATGACAGGCCGATATGGCTACACCTTC CASSQDRGMTGRYGYTF
few TRBJ2-7 15 . TRBV6-4 TGTGCCAGCAGACCTCCCAGGGAGGGGGGAAATGGGCAGTACTTC CASRPPREGGNGQYF
once TRBJ1-4 15 . TRBV19 TGTGCCAGTAGTACAGACAGGAAAACTAATGAAAAACTGTTTTTT CASSTDRKTNEKLFF
. TRBJ1-5 20 . TRBV27 TGTGCCAGCAGTTTATTGGGGCGGCAGCCCGTTAAACTTAGCAATCAGCCCCAGCATTTT CASSLLGRQPVKLSNQPQHF
. TRBJ2-7 15 TRBD1 TRBV6-5 TGTGCCAGCAGTTACTCGAGACAGGGGGCCGACGAGCAGTACTTC CASSYSRQGADEQYF
few TRBJ1-3 16 TRBD1 TRBV7-8 TGTGCCAGCAGCTTAGACAGGGGCCGCTCTGGAAACACCATATATTTT CASSLDRGRSGNTIYF
. TRBJ2-7 14 TRBD1 TRBV30 TGTGCCTGGAGGCCGGGACAGGGGCCCTACGAGCAGTACTTC CAWRPGQGPYEQYF
. TRBJ1-2 16 TRBD1 TRBV7-2 TGTGCCAGCAGCCACCCCCCCGGGACAGGGCGGTATGGCTACACCTTC CASSHPPGTGRYGYTF
. TRBJ2-3 13 . TRBV7-7 TGTGCCAGCAGCTCAACAGGCGGAGATACGCAGTATTTT CASSSTGGDTQYF
. TRBJ2-1 13 . TRBV11-2 TGTGCCAGCAGTCGACAGAATAACAATGAGCAGTTCTTC CASSRQNNNEQFF
. TRBJ1-1 16 TRBD1 TRBV11-3 TGTGCCAGCAGCTTAGACGGGACAGGGGGGCACACTGAAGCTTTCTTT CASSLDGTGGHTEAFF
once TRBJ1-1 12 . TRBV6-5 TGTGCCAGCTCCCCCGGGAGAAGAGAAGCTTTCTTT CASSPGRREAFF
. TRBJ1-2 14 . TRBV7-2 TGTGCCAGCAGCTTAGGACAGGCATACTGGGGCTACACCTTC CASSLGQAYWGYTF
few TRBJ2-1 15 . TRBV5-1 TGCGCCAGCAGCTTGGCCGGGAACTCCGGCGGGGAGCAGTTCTTC CASSLAGNSGGEQFF
. TRBJ1-2 17 . TRBV7-9 TGTGCCAGCAGCCACCCGGGGGGAGAGAAGGCTAGGTATGGCTACACCTTC CASSHPGGEKARYGYTF
. TRBJ1-5 19 TRBD1 TRBV10-1 TGCGCCAGCAGCCCCGGGACAGGGGGCGCCTCAGCCAGGGCGGAGCCCCAGCATTTT CASSPGTGGASARAEPQHF
few TRBJ2-5 14 TRBD2 TRBV28 TGTGCCAGCAGAATAGCGGGGGGGCCCGAGACCCAGTACTTC CASRIAGGPETQYF
once TRBJ1-5 14 . TRBV28 TGTGCCAGCAGTTTGCCCAGGGTGTACCAGCCCCAGCATTTT CASSLPRVYQPQHF
few TRBJ1-1 12 . TRBV7-2 TGTGCCAGCAGCTTACATAGGGGGGAAGCTTTCTTT CASSLHRGEAFF
once TRBJ2-5 17 TRBD2 TRBV7-9 TGTGCCAGCAGCTATGGGATTAGCGGGGGGGCCGATGAGACCCAGTACTTC CASSYGISGGADETQYF
. TRBJ1-1 13 TRBD1 TRBV4-3 TGCGCCAGCAGATACAGGGGGGGAACTGAAGCTTTCTTT CASRYRGGTEAFF
. TRBJ2-2 16 TRBD1 TRBV14 TGTGCCAGCAGCCGGAGGGGACAGGGAGGAACCGGGGAGCTGTTTTTT CASSRRGQGGTGELFF
few TRBJ2-5 15 . TRBV5-8 TGTGCCAGCAGCTTAGTCAGGGTTGCCCAAGAGACCCAGTACTTC CASSLVRVAQETQYF
few TRBJ1-3 14 TRBD1 TRBV6-5 TGTGCCAGCAGTTACTCGACAGGGGTAAACACCATATATTTT CASSYSTGVNTIYF
. TRBJ2-1 15 TRBD1 TRBV29-1 TGCAGCGCAACTCCCGGGACAGGGGGCTACAATGAGCAGTTCTTC CSATPGTGGYNEQFF
. TRBJ1-4 15 . TRBV27 TGTGCCAGCAGTTTATCAGGAGGGACTAATGAAAAACTGTTTTTT CASSLSGGTNEKLFF
. TRBJ2-3 14 TRBD2 TRBV7-2 TGTGCCAGCAGGATAGCGGGGAGCACAGATACGCAGTATTTT CASRIAGSTDTQYF
. TRBJ2-4 16 TRBD1 TRBV19 TGTGCCAGTAGTTTCCGACAGGGGGATACCAAAAACATTCAGTACTTC CASSFRQGDTKNIQYF
. TRBJ1-1 16 TRBD1 TRBV7-9 TGTTCCAGCAGCGTATACAGGGGGCCGGTGAACACTGAAGCTTTCTTT CSSSVYRGPVNTEAFF
. TRBJ2-2 15 . TRBV15 TGTGCCACCAGCAGAGACGGGGAGCACACCGGGGAGCTGTTTTTT CATSRDGEHTGELFF
once TRBJ2-1 15 TRBD1 TRBV28 TGTGCCAGCAGTTTACCATCGACAGGGGGCGATGAGCAGTTCTTC CASSLPSTGGDEQFF
. TRBJ1-1 14 . TRBV7-3 TGTGCCAGCAGCTTAGAGGGGGTGAACACTGAAGCTTTCTTT CASSLEGVNTEAFF